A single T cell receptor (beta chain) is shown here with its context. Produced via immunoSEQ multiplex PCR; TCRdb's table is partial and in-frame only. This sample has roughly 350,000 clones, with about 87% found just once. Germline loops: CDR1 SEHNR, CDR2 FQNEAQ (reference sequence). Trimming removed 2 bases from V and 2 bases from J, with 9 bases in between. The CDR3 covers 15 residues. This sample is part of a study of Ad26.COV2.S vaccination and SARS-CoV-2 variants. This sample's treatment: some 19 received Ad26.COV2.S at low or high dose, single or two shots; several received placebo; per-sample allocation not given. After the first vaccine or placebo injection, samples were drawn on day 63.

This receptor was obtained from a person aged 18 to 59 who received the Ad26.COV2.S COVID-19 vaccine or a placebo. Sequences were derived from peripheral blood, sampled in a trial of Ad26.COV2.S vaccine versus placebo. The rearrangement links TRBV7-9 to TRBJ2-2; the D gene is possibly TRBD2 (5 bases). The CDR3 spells CASSLRGLNTGELFF. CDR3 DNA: TGTGCCAGCAGCTTACGAGGGCTCAACACCGGGGAGCTGTTTTTT. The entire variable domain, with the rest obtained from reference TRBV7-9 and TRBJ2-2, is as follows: DTGVSQNPRHKITKRGQNVTFRCDPISEHNRLYWYRQTLGQGPEFLTYFQNEAQLEKSRLLSDRFSAERPKGSFSTLEIQRTEQGDSAMYLCASSLRGLNTGELFFGEGSRLTVL.